The 23 T cell receptor beta chains listed next were all sequenced from one sample in a study of T cell repertoires in cytomegalovirus infection. TCRdb redid the calling of the reads with MiXCR, one entry per CDR3 protein. The sample consists of around 320,000 distinct CDR3 sequences, 8% to 10% of them appearing once. Input material: PBMCs. The receptors shown here come from a human donor in good health (CMV status not recorded). Some clones in this sample may be carry-over from other donors' samples.

V and J are TRBV4-2 and TRBJ2-5, with TRBD2 matching 13 bases. The V gene's germline CDR1 is LGHNA and CDR2 YNFKEQ. The CDR3 covers 19 residues. The ends lost 0 bases at V and 4 bases at J; junction bases unmatched: 11. The CDR3 DNA is TGTGCCAGCAGCCAAGATGGAACTAGCGGGGGGGCAGCGTCAGAGACCCAGTACTTC. Translating gives CASSQDGTSGGAASETQYF.

This clonotype was detected only a few times. This sequence joins TRBV7-3 and TRBJ2-1; D is perhaps TRBD1 or TRBD2 (6 bases each). Trimming left V 4 bases short and J 0 bases short, with 10 bases between. The CDR3 runs to 15 residues. Germline V gene lookup returns CDR1 SGHTA and CDR2 FQGTGA. In DNA, the CDR3 is TGTGCCAGCAGCTCACGGGGGCTCTCCTACAATGAGCAGTTCTTC. Translation gives CASSSRGLSYNEQFF.

J is TRBJ2-4 and V is TRBV7-2; D not resolved. The V and J ends lost 1 base and 6 bases respectively, with 13 bases between them. This CDR3 is built from 15 residues. In germline, CDR1 is SGHTA, CDR2 FQGNSA. CDR3 residues: CASSLGFGPVNIQYF. CDR3 DNA: TGTGCCAGCAGCTTAGGGTTCGGACCGGTAAACATTCAGTACTTC.

This rearrangement joins TRBV11-2 to TRBJ2-7, with D unresolved. CDR3 length: 13 amino acids. Trimming cost V 1 base and J 6 bases, with 10 bases left between them. Germline CDR1 SGHAT, CDR2 FQNNGV. The CDR3 DNA sequence: TGTGCCAGCAGCTTAGCGTGGCCGAGCGAGCAGTACTTC. Translated: CASSLAWPSEQYF.

This clonotype has a count of ten or more. The chain recombines TRBV28 with TRBJ2-5, with 11 bases aligning to TRBD1. CDR3 length: 15 residues. Germline-derived CDR1 and CDR2 are MDHEN and SYDVKM. J gave up 4 bases and V 6 bases, and 7 bases lay outside the gene matches. The CDR3: CASSEDRGLRETQYF. The CDR3 nucleotides read TGTGCCAGCAGCGAGGACAGGGGGCTTCGAGAGACCCAGTACTTC.

The chain links TRBV12-3 or TRBV12-4 to TRBJ2-5, with D unclear. The V end lost 4 bases, the J end lost 5 bases, and 17 bases lay between the germline ends. The length of the CDR3 is 15 residues. The CDR3 loop reads CASSYRLYGGETQYF. CDR3 DNA sequence: TGTGCCAGCAGTTACAGACTCTACGGCGGCGAGACCCAGTACTTC.

There are a few counts of this clonotype. The DNA for the CDR3 is TGCAGCGTTGAAAAGAGCGGGACCACCTACGAGCAGTACTTC. It encodes CSVEKSGTTYEQYF. The chain joins TRBV29-1 to TRBJ2-7; 7 bases agree with TRBD2. The CDR3 loop spans 14 amino acids. From germline, CDR1 is SQVTM and CDR2 ANQGSEA. V lost 2 bases and J lost 2; bases outside the gene matches: 6.

V and J are TRBV20-1 and TRBJ2-3; 7 bases fit TRBD2. Germline-derived CDR1 and CDR2 are DFQATT and SNEGSKA (reference sequence). CDR3 size: 13 residues. J lost 9 bases, V lost 0 bases, and 6 bases had no gene match. CDR3 amino acids: CSAREYRLATQYF. The CDR3 region has the DNA TGCAGTGCTAGAGAGTACCGACTAGCCACGCAGTATTTT.

This clonotype was counted many times. This chain connects TRBV4-1 to TRBJ2-7, with 7 bases aligning to TRBD1. Trimming cost V 4 bases and J 7 bases; bases outside gene matches: 4. This CDR3 spans 12 amino acids. Germline CDR1 reads MGHRA; CDR2 reads YSYEKL. CDR3 bases: TGCGCCAGCAGCCGGGACAGTCGGGAGCAGTACTTC. It translates to CASSRDSREQYF.

A few counts support this clonotype. The chain links TRBV29-1 to TRBJ2-5; TRBD2 aligns across 12 bases. This CDR3 has 13 residues. CDR1 and CDR2 from the germline V gene are SQVTM and ANQGSEA. The junction had 7 bases not matched to a gene; V was cut back by 7 bases and J by 7 bases. The CDR3 coding sequence is TGCAGCGCCCGACTAGCGGGAGTTGGGACCCAGTACTTC. Translating it yields CSARLAGVGTQYF.

The rearrangement uses TRBV29-1 and TRBJ1-4, with TRBD1 as a possible D gene (6 bases). Deletions cut 7 bases from V and 6 bases from J, with 15 bases between. The germline V gene has CDR1 SQVTM and CDR2 ANQGSEA. This CDR3 has 13 residues. The CDR3 protein is CSARTVGHEKLFF. Here the CDR3 DNA reads TGCAGCGCCCGGACAGTCGGACATGAAAAACTGTTTTTT.

The sample holds many counts of this clonotype. This chain uses TRBV20-1 with TRBJ2-3; TRBD2 matches at 8 bases. From germline, CDR1 is DFQATT and CDR2 SNEGSKA (reference sequence). The CDR3 is 15 residues long. J lost 11 bases, V lost 1 base, and 14 bases had no gene match. For the CDR3, the DNA is TGCAGTGCTAGAGGGGGACTAGGAGGGCGAATCGAGCAGTATTTT. This codes for CSARGGLGGRIEQYF.

This clonotype was found many times. The chain uses TRBV7-2 and TRBJ1-1; TRBD1 is a possible D gene (6 bases). The CDR3 is made up of 13 amino acids. Between the trimmed V and J ends, which lost 6 bases and 1 base, there was a span of 9 bases. Germline V CDR1 and CDR2: SGHTA, FQGNSA. CDR3 sequence: CASRGQQNTEAFF. The CDR3 nucleotides are TGTGCCAGCAGAGGACAGCAGAACACTGAAGCTTTCTTT.

This clonotype was counted many times. The chain has TRBV7-2 and TRBJ2-7, with D unclear. The germline V gene has CDR1 SGHTA and CDR2 FQGNSA. V was shortened by 5 bases and J by 7 bases, with 15 bases between the two germline ends. The CDR3 runs 13 residues. The CDR3 sequence is CASSTRTVSEQYF. Here the CDR3 DNA reads TGTGCCAGCAGCACCCGGACCGTTTCGGAGCAGTACTTC.

The table lists this clonotype with many counts. The chain couples TRBV7-6 to TRBJ2-1, with D unresolved. CDR3 length equals 14 residues. Looked up from germline, CDR1 is SGHVS and CDR2 is FNYEAQ. Trimming took off 5 bases at V and 7 bases at J, with 15 bases between the two ends. CDR3 region: CASSSGEKRNEQFF. CDR3 DNA: TGTGCCAGCAGCAGTGGGGAAAAACGGAATGAGCAGTTCTTC.

At least ten counts were recorded for this clonotype. Here the CDR3 reads CASSQVGTGEGYTF. CDR3 nucleotide sequence: TGTGCCAGCAGCCAAGTTGGGACAGGGGAAGGCTACACCTTC. The chain joins TRBV14 to TRBJ1-2, with 10 bases lining up with TRBD1. With V trimmed by 1 base and J by 8 bases, 4 bases remained unmatched. Germline V gene data show CDR1 as SGHDN and CDR2 as FVKESK. This CDR3 region has 14 residues.

This clonotype has only a few counts. The rearrangement uses TRBV7-3 and TRBJ1-4; maybe TRBD1 (6 bases). The V end was cut by 3 bases, the J end by 5 bases, with 10 bases between. Germline CDR1 reads SGHTA; CDR2 reads FQGTGA. This CDR3 region has 14 residues. The CDR3 here is CASSFRTVNEKLFF. In DNA, the CDR3 is TGTGCCAGCAGCTTTCGGACAGTGAATGAAAAACTGTTTTTT.

There are many counts of this clonotype. The chain has TRBV7-2 and TRBJ2-3, with 9 bases matching TRBD1. The V gene end was trimmed by 5 bases and the J gene end by 2 bases; junction bases not matched to a gene: 11. Germline CDR1 reads SGHTA; CDR2 reads FQGNSA. CDR3 length: 17 residues. CDR3 in amino acids: CASSARTGGAFTDTQYF. CDR3 DNA sequence: TGTGCCAGCAGCGCACGAACAGGGGGCGCCTTCACAGATACGCAGTATTTT.

There are a few counts of this clonotype. The chain carries TRBV9 and TRBJ2-7, with TRBD1 identical over 7 bases. The germline CDR1 and CDR2 sequences are SGDLS and YYNGEE. Trimming at V came to 3 bases and at J to 6 bases, leaving 3 bases not matched to a gene. The CDR3 runs to 12 residues. The CDR3 DNA is TGTGCCAGCAGCGAGACAGGGTTCGAGCAGTACTTC. Protein sequence: CASSETGFEQYF.

The chain recombines TRBV9 with TRBJ2-3; unclear D gene. Germline values: CDR1 SGDLS, CDR2 YYNGEE. V was cut by 4 bases and J by 6 bases, with 9 bases left in between. There are 12 residues in the CDR3. The DNA for the CDR3 is TGTGCCAGCAGCCAGGCAAGGGATACGCAGTATTTT. It yields the protein CASSQARDTQYF.

CDR3 bases: TGTGCCAGCAGCACTCGACAGGGAACAGATACGCAGTATTTT. It encodes CASSTRQGTDTQYF. The rearrangement joins TRBV7-9 to TRBJ2-3, with 7 bases aligning to TRBD1. Germline loops: CDR1 SEHNR, CDR2 FQNEAQ (reference sequence). The V and J ends lost 5 bases and 3 bases, in that order; junction bases with no gene match: 5. The CDR3 consists of 14 residues.

The V gene is TRBV4-2, the J gene TRBJ2-2, with 8 bases aligning to TRBD2. The CDR3 consists of 17 residues. The germline V gene has CDR1 LGHNA and CDR2 YNFKEQ. Trimming took 2 bases from V and 5 from J; bases not matched to a gene: 10. The CDR3 sequence: CASSQSAGELSTGELFF. The CDR3 nucleotides are TGTGCCAGCAGCCAATCAGCGGGAGAGTTGAGTACCGGGGAGCTGTTTTTT.

The V and J genes are TRBV28 and TRBJ1-2; TRBD1 matches 11 bases. The CDR3 contains 16 residues. V was pared by 5 bases and J by 6 bases, with 11 bases of the junction left unmatched. Germline lookup yields CDR1 MDHEN and CDR2 SYDVKM. The CDR3 sequence is CASSVRTGGFKDGYTF. In nucleotides, the CDR3 is TGTGCCAGCAGTGTACGGACAGGGGGCTTTAAGGATGGCTACACCTTC.